What follows are 26 T cell receptor beta chains derived from one specimen sequenced in a study of shared clonotypes between healthy human individuals. The protocol was immunoSEQ multiplex PCR, while the TCRdb copy is restricted to in-frame clones and leaves out a portion. Here the sample spans around 2,000,000 clones, roughly 95% being singletons. Sequenced sample: naive CD4+ T cells sorted from blood. The subset: CD45RA+ positively selected. The receptors stem from a man younger than 30 in good health.

The chain recombines TRBV25-1 with TRBJ1-2, with D maybe TRBD1 (5 bases). The V end lost 6 bases, the J end lost 8 bases, and 16 bases lay between the germline ends. CDR1 and CDR2 (germline): MGHDK, SYGVNS. This CDR3 has 13 residues. The CDR3 region has the DNA TGTGCCAGCAGCCGGGACTTCTCAGAGGGCTACACCTTC. Amino acid sequence: CASSRDFSEGYTF.

This chain joins TRBV5-1 and TRBJ2-1; 9 bases are shared with TRBD1. V lost 3 bases and J lost 7; bases outside the gene matches: 8. Germline loops: CDR1 SGHRS, CDR2 YFSETQ. There are 15 residues in the CDR3. CDR3 coding DNA: TGCGCCAGCAGCTCGGGGACAGGGTCATGGAATGAGCAGTTCTTC. Translated, it gives CASSSGTGSWNEQFF. Drawing the rest from reference TRBV5-1 and TRBJ2-1, the complete variable domain is KAGVTQTPRYLIKTRGQQVTLSCSPISGHRSVSWYQQTPGQGLQFLFEYFSETQRNKGNFPGRFSGRQFSNSRSEMNVSTLELGDSALYLCASSSGTGSWNEQFFGPGTRLTVL.

The rearrangement uses TRBV19 and TRBJ1-6, with D possibly being TRBD1 (5 bases). Trimming took 6 bases from V and 6 from J, leaving 12 bases between them. The CDR3 spans 14 residues. The germline V gene encodes CDR1 LNHDA and CDR2 SQIVND (reference sequence). For the CDR3, the DNA is TGTGCCAGTAGGTCAGGGACTCTTAATTCACCCCTCCACTTT. It yields the protein CASRSGTLNSPLHF.

This rearrangement joins TRBV11-3 to TRBJ2-5; D not certain. Germline V CDR1 and CDR2: SGHNT, YENEEA. Trimming cost V 1 base and J 2 bases, with 11 bases left between them. This CDR3 is built from 15 residues. CDR3 nucleotides: TGTGCCAGCAGCTTAGCGTTCGGAGAGCAAGAGACCCAGTACTTC. It encodes CASSLAFGEQETQYF.

This clone was counted once. The V and J genes are TRBV9 and TRBJ2-7; no definite D call. The germline CDR1 and CDR2 sequences are SGDLS and YYNGEE. The CDR3 is 14 amino acids. The V end lost 6 bases, the J end lost 0 bases, and 13 bases lay between the germline ends. The DNA for the CDR3 is TGTGCCAGCACCCGTGAGTTCAGCTCCTACGAGCAGTACTTC. This translates into CASTREFSSYEQYF.

The chain links TRBV19 to TRBJ1-2; 9 bases line up with TRBD1. V dropped 4 bases and J dropped 1; count of bases not matched to a gene: 7. The CDR3 contains 16 residues. Germline lookup yields CDR1 LNHDA and CDR2 SQIVND (reference sequence). CDR3 bases: TGTGCCAGTAGTAGAAAACGGACAGGGGATAACTATGGCTACACCTTC. Translation: CASSRKRTGDNYGYTF.

The chain links TRBV9 to TRBJ1-6; 7 bases are a match to TRBD1. Germline trimming cut 4 bases from V and 7 bases from J; bases unmatched to any gene: 8. Germline loops: CDR1 SGDLS, CDR2 YYNGEE. This CDR3 spans 15 amino acids. The CDR3 loop is CASSRQGGTNSPLHF. The CDR3 nucleotides are TGTGCCAGCAGCCGACAGGGTGGGACCAATTCACCCCTCCACTTT.

The V gene is TRBV28, the J gene TRBJ2-6; 8 bases line up with TRBD1. The germline V gene has CDR1 MDHEN and CDR2 SYDVKM. J gave up 2 bases and V 6 bases, and 9 bases lay outside the gene matches. The CDR3 is 17 amino acids. The CDR3 is CASSGLLTGAGANVLTF. For the CDR3, the DNA is TGTGCCAGCAGCGGCCTGCTGACAGGGGCTGGGGCCAACGTCCTGACTTTC.

This sequence joins TRBV30 and TRBJ2-5; possibly TRBD1 or TRBD2 for D (6 bases each). Trimming cost V 7 bases and J 1 base, with 13 bases left between them. CDR1 and CDR2 (germline): GTSNPN, SVGIG (reference sequence). CDR3 length: 13 amino acids. The CDR3 reads CASRRGVQETQYF. CDR3 bases: TGTGCCTCCAGGAGGGGGGTCCAAGAGACCCAGTACTTC. Variable domain in full (rest from reference TRBV30 and TRBJ2-5): SQTIHQWPATLVQPVGSPLSLECTVEGTSNPNLYWYRQAAGRGLQLLFYSVGIGQISSEVPQNLSASRPQDRQFILSSKKLLLSDSGFYLCASRRGVQETQYFGPGTRLLVL.

The J gene is TRBJ2-2, the V gene TRBV30; TRBD1 might be the D (7 bases). Trimming cost V 7 bases and J 1 base, with 10 bases left between them. Germline CDR1 reads GTSNPN; CDR2 reads SVGIG (reference sequence). CDR3 length equals 13 residues. The CDR3 is CASRGENTGELFF. CDR3 DNA: TGTGCCTCCAGGGGGGAGAACACCGGGGAGCTGTTTTTT.

The rearrangement joins TRBV5-1 to TRBJ1-4, with 8 bases that match TRBD1. The CDR3 is made up of 15 amino acids. V was clipped by 3 bases and J by 0 bases; unmatched bases: 1. Germline V CDR1 and CDR2: SGHRS, YFSETQ. CDR3 coding DNA: TGCGCCAGCAGCTACAGGGGGGCAACTAATGAAAAACTGTTTTTT. Translated: CASSYRGATNEKLFF.

The table lists this clone with a count of one. The chain uses TRBV5-4 and TRBJ2-5; 12 nucleotides line up with TRBD2. Germline trimming cut 4 bases from V and 3 bases from J; bases unmatched to any gene: 13. The CDR3 loop spans 18 amino acids. Germline V gives CDR1 SGHNT, CDR2 YYREEE (reference sequence). Here the CDR3 reads CASSPGGASGGAKETQYF. The CDR3 region has the DNA TGTGCCAGCAGCCCCGGAGGGGCTAGCGGGGGGGCCAAAGAGACCCAGTACTTC. Combining the CDR3 with reference TRBV5-4 and TRBJ2-5 gives the whole variable domain ETGVTQSPTHLIKTRGQQVTLRCSSQSGHNTVSWYQQALGQGPQFIFQYYREEENGRGNFPPRFSGLQFPNYSSELNVNALELDDSALYLCASSPGGASGGAKETQYFGPGTRLLVL.

The V gene is TRBV6-6, the J gene TRBJ1-1; perhaps TRBD1 as D (5 bases). The germline V gene has CDR1 MNHNY and CDR2 SVGAGI (reference sequence). The germline V and J ends were trimmed by 6 bases and 11 bases, with 16 bases remaining between them. The CDR3 consists of 12 residues. CDR3 nucleotides: TGTGCCAGCAGCCGTGGGGCAGCTGTTGCTTTCTTT. Translating it yields CASSRGAAVAFF.

The V call is TRBV9, the J call TRBJ2-5, with 8 nucleotides matching TRBD2. Trimming at V came to 4 bases and at J to 5 bases, leaving 10 bases not matched to a gene. Germline assignment: CDR1 SGDLS and CDR2 YYNGEE. This CDR3 has 15 residues. CDR3: CASSLTSGGYETQYF. The CDR3 DNA reads TGTGCCAGCAGCCTAACCAGCGGGGGTTATGAGACCCAGTACTTC.

This clone turned up a few times. The same CDR3 can be traced to other DNA sequences in this sample. The chain recombines TRBV2 with TRBJ1-4, with D hard to call. CDR1 is SNHLY, CDR2 FYNNEI, per germline. The V gene lost 1 base and the J gene lost 8 bases, with 2 bases spanning the gap. The CDR3 length is 11 residues. The CDR3 DNA sequence: TGTGCCAGCAGTGAAGGAGAAAAACTGTTTTTT. Translating gives CASSEGEKLFF.

J is TRBJ1-2 and V is TRBV10-3; D not certain. CDR3 length equals 16 residues. Between the trimmed V and J ends, which lost 0 bases and 6 bases, there was a span of 17 bases. From germline, CDR1 is ENHRY and CDR2 SYGVKD. CDR3 DNA sequence: TGTGCCATCAGTGAGTCGTTCGCATCTCTTTGGGATGGCTACACCTTC. This gives the protein CAISESFASLWDGYTF.

The J gene is TRBJ2-7, the V gene TRBV28; the D gene is possibly TRBD2 (7 bases). CDR1 is MDHEN, CDR2 SYDVKM, per germline. The length of the CDR3 is 13 residues. The V end lost 10 bases, the J end lost 2 bases, and 15 bases lay between the germline ends. This CDR3 reads CATVGGPAYEQYF. CDR3 DNA sequence: TGTGCCACCGTGGGGGGGCCCGCCTACGAGCAGTACTTC.

The genes are TRBV5-1 and TRBJ2-2, with 7 bases identical to TRBD1. The V segment lost 2 bases and the J segment 5 bases; nucleotides outside the gene matches: 3. Germline V gene data show CDR1 as SGHRS and CDR2 as YFSETQ. The CDR3 is made up of 14 amino acids. The CDR3 DNA is TGCGCCAGCAGCTTCGACAGGGTGACCGGGGAGCTGTTTTTT. It specifies CASSFDRVTGELFF.

The chain employs TRBV25-1 and TRBJ1-2; 7 bases line up with TRBD1. CDR1 and CDR2 (germline): MGHDK, SYGVNS. The CDR3 has 12 amino acids. J lost 7 bases, V lost 3 bases, and 2 bases had no gene match. The CDR3 DNA is TGTGCCAGCAGTGACGCAGGGGGTGGCTACACCTTC. The encoded protein is CASSDAGGGYTF.

This chain links TRBV4-3 with TRBJ2-3, with 7 bases matching TRBD2. With 3 bases clipped from V and 4 bases from J, the junction kept 13 bases outside the gene matches. The germline V gene has CDR1 LGHNA and CDR2 YSLEER. CDR3 length equals 17 residues. This CDR3 reads CASSQSLNRLAADTQYF. The CDR3 bases are TGCGCCAGCAGCCAGAGTCTCAATAGGCTAGCGGCAGATACGCAGTATTTT.

The CDR3: CASSIPDRGLSNYGYTF. CDR3 in DNA: TGTGCCAGTAGTATCCCGGACAGGGGACTTTCTAACTATGGCTACACCTTC. The gene calls are TRBV19 and TRBJ1-2, with 9 bases that match TRBD1. V lost 3 bases, J lost 0 bases, and 8 bases stayed unmatched. Looked up from germline, CDR1 is LNHDA and CDR2 is SQIVND (reference sequence). CDR3 length: 17 residues. Drawing the rest from reference TRBV19 and TRBJ1-2, the complete variable domain is DGGITQSPKYLFRKEGQNVTLSCEQNLNHDAMYWYRQDPGQGLRLIYYSQIVNDFQKGDIAEGYSVSREKKESFPLTVTSAQKNPTAFYLCASSIPDRGLSNYGYTFGSGTRLTVV.

CDR3 sequence reads: CASDNSGTTYEQYF. The CDR3 DNA sequence: TGTGCCAGCGACAATAGCGGGACCACCTACGAGCAGTACTTC. The chain recombines TRBV6-6 with TRBJ2-7; 8 bases fit TRBD2. Trimming cost V 8 bases and J 2 bases; bases outside gene matches: 8. Germline V gene sequence: CDR1 MNHNY, CDR2 SVGAGI (reference sequence). The CDR3 has 14 amino acids.

This clone was observed at least ten times. This chain connects TRBV2 to TRBJ2-7; TRBD1 aligns across 7 bases. With 8 bases clipped from V and 2 bases from J, the junction kept 6 bases outside the gene matches. The CDR3 sequence is 13 residues long. Per germline, CDR1 SNHLY and CDR2 FYNNEI. This chain's CDR3 is CASLKGQTYEQYF. CDR3 nucleotides: TGTGCCAGCCTAAAGGGACAGACCTACGAGCAGTACTTC.

Comments on this clone: The sample carries other DNA sequences with the same CDR3. DNA for the CDR3: TGTGCCAGCAGCTTGGGCGCGAACACTGAAGCTTTCTTT. Amino acids: CASSLGANTEAFF. V usage is TRBV5-4 and J usage is TRBJ1-1, with unresolved D. CDR3 size: 13 residues. V lost 0 bases, J lost 1 base, and 4 bases lay in between. Germline CDR1 reads SGHNT; CDR2 reads YYREEE (reference sequence).

The rearrangement links TRBV6-1 to TRBJ1-6; TRBD1 aligns across 8 bases. Germline assignment: CDR1 MNHNS and CDR2 SASEGT. V trimming: 1 base; J trimming: 8 bases; junction bases outside the gene matches: 10. The CDR3 sequence is 17 residues long. The CDR3 here is CASSEESWTGFDSPLHF. DNA of the CDR3: TGTGCCAGCAGTGAAGAGAGTTGGACAGGGTTCGATTCACCCCTCCACTTT.

The genes are TRBV6-5 and TRBJ1-2; D unclear. With 0 bases removed from V and 4 bases from J, the gap between germline ends came to 9 bases. This CDR3 comprises 14 residues. Germline loops: CDR1 MNHEY, CDR2 SVGAGI. The CDR3 reads CASSYSSRSYGYTF. The CDR3 DNA reads TGTGCCAGCAGTTACTCGTCCAGGAGCTATGGCTACACCTTC.